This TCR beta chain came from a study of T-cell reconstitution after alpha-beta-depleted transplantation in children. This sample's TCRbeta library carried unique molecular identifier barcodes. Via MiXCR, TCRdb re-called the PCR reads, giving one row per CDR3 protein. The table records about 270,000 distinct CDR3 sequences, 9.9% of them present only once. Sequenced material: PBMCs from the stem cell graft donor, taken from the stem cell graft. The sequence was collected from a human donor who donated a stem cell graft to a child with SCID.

For the CDR3, the DNA is TGCAGCGTGGTAGAGTTCAGCTCCTACGAGCAGTACTTC. It codes for CSVVEFSSYEQYF. The chain has TRBV29-1 and TRBJ2-7; D uncertain. The CDR3 is 13 residues long. Germline V CDR1 and CDR2: SQVTM, ANQGSEA. V was pared by 6 bases and J by 0 bases, with 12 bases between.